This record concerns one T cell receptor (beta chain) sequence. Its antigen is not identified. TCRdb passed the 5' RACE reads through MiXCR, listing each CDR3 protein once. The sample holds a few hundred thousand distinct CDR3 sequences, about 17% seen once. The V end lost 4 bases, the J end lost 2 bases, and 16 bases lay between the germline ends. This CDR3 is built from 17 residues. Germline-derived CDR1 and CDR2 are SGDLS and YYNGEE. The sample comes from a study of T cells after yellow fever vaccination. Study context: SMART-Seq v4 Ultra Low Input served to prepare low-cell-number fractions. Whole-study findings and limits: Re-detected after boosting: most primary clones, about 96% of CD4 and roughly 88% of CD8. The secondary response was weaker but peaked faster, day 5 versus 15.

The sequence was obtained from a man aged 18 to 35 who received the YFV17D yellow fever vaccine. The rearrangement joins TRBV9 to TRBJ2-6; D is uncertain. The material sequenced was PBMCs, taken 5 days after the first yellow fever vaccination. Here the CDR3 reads CASSRNHGRTGANVLTF. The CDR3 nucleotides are TGTGCCAGCAGCCGCAACCACGGGCGGACTGGGGCCAACGTCCTGACTTTC.